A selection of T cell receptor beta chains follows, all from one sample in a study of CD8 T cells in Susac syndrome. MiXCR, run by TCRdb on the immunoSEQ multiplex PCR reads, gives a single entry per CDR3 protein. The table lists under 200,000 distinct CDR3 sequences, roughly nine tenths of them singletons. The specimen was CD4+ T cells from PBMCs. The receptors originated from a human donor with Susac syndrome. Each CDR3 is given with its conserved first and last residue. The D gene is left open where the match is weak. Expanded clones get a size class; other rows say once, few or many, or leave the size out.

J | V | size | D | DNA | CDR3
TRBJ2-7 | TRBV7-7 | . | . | TGTGCTAGCAGCCAGGGACTCCAGGGGTTCCACGAGCAGTACTTC | CASSQGLQGFHEQYF
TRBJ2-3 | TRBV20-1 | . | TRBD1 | TGCAGTGCAACAGGGGTCGGGGACACAGATACGCAGTATTTT | CSATGVGDTDTQYF
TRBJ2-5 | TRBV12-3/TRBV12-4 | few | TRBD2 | TGTGCCAGCAGTTCCTTAGCGGGAGGAGAGACCCAGTACTTC | CASSSLAGGETQYF
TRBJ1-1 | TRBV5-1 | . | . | TGCGCCAGCAGCGCCACAGGGATGAACACTGAAGCTTTCTTT | CASSATGMNTEAFF
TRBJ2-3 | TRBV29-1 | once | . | TGCAGCGTTAAAAAGGGGGGCATCACAGATACGCAGTATTTT | CSVKKGGITDTQYF
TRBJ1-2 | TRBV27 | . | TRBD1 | TGTGCCAGCAGTTTCGAAAGGGACAGGGGTTCATCTGGCTACACCTTC | CASSFERDRGSSGYTF
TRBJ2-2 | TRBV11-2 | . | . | TGTGCCAGCAGCTTCCTCTTTACCGGGGAGCTGTTTTTT | CASSFLFTGELFF
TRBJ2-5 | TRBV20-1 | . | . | TGCAGTGCTAGTAGAACAGGGACTCAAGAGACCCAGTACTTC | CSASRTGTQETQYF
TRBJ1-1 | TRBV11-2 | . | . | TGTGCCAGCAGATCGACGCAGGGCATGAACACTGAAGCTTTCTTT | CASRSTQGMNTEAFF
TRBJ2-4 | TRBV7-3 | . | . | TGTGCCAGCAGCCCTGGCGGAGACAAAAACATTCAGTACTTC | CASSPGGDKNIQYF
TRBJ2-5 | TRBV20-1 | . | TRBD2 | TGCAGTGCTAGAGATCGTGGCGGGAGGATGAGTGAGACCCAGTACTTC | CSARDRGGRMSETQYF
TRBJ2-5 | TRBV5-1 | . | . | TGCGCCAGCAGCTCGGCGGAGACCCAGTACTTC | CASSSAETQYF
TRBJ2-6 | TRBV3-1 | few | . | TGTGCCAGCAGCCAGGACAGCTCTGGGGCCAACGTCCTGACTTTC | CASSQDSSGANVLTF
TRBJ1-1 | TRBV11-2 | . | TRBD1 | TGTGCCAGCAGTTGGGGACAGGACACTGAAGCTTTCTTT | CASSWGQDTEAFF
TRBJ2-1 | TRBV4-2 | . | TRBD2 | TGTGCCAGCAGCCAAGATTCCGGGACTAGCGAGTACAATGAGCAGTTCTTC | CASSQDSGTSEYNEQFF
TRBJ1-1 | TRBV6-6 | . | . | TGTGCCAGCAGTTCCAGTATTAGGGACACTGAAGCTTTCTTT | CASSSSIRDTEAFF
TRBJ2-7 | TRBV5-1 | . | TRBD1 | TGCGCCAGCAGCTTCGGGACAGACTACGAGCAGTACTTC | CASSFGTDYEQYF
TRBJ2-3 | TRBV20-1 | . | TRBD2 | TGCAGTGCTAGAGTAGCGGGGGGGCGAAGAGGAAATACGCAGTATTTT | CSARVAGGRRGNTQYF
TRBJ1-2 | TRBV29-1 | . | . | TGCAGCGTTGGGCAGGAGGACTATGGCTACACCTTC | CSVGQEDYGYTF
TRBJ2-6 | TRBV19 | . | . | TGTGCCAGTAGTACGGCAGAGACCTTCTCTGGGGCCAACGTCCTGACTTTC | CASSTAETFSGANVLTF
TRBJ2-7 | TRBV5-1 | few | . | TGCGCCAGCTCCGACAGTTTCTACGAGCAGTACTTC | CASSDSFYEQYF
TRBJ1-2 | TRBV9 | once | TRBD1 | TGTGCCAGCAGCGTGGAGGGGGCAACCTATGGCTACACCTTC | CASSVEGATYGYTF
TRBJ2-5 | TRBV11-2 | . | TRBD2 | TGTGCCAGCAGCTACCGTTTGCCCCCCTGGTCTAGCGGGAGTGCAGAGACCCAGTACTTC | CASSYRLPPWSSGSAETQYF
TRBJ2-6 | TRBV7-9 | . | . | TGTGCCAGCAGCCTTTTGACCGGGCGATTTCACTCTGGGGCCAACGTCCTGACTTTC | CASSLLTGRFHSGANVLTF
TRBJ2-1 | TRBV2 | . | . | TGTGCCAGCAGTGGGGTCCAATACAATGAGCAGTTCTTC | CASSGVQYNEQFF
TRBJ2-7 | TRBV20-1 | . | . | TGCAGTGCTAGAGGATATAGGTATCCCTACGAGCAGTACTTC | CSARGYRYPYEQYF
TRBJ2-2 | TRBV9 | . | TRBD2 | TGTGCCAGCAGCGTAGTCGGCGGGGGTTACACCGGGGAGCTGTTTTTT | CASSVVGGGYTGELFF
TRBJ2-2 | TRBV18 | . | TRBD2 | TGTGCCAGCGCCAACGGACTAGCGGGAGGTTATACCGGGGAGCTGTTTTTT | CASANGLAGGYTGELFF
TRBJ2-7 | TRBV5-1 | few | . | TGCGCCAGCAGCTTGGACCAGGGGACCTACGAGCAGTACTTC | CASSLDQGTYEQYF
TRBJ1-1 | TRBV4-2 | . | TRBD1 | TGTGCCAGCAGCCAAGTCGGACAGGGAGGCGCCACTGAAGCTTTCTTT | CASSQVGQGGATEAFF
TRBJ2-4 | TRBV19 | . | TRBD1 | TGTGCCAGTAGAGGACAGGGGATAAACATTCAGTACTTC | CASRGQGINIQYF
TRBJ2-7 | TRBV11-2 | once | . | TGTGCCAGCAGCCCTTTGAGTTGGTACTCCTACGAGCAGTACTTC | CASSPLSWYSYEQYF
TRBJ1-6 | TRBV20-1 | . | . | TGCAGTGCTAAGTTGCGGGGGCTTTCACCCCTCCACTTT | CSAKLRGLSPLHF
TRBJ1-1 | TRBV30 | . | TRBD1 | TGTGCCGGGGACAGGGGGCGAGCTTTCTTT | CAGDRGRAFF
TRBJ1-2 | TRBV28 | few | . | TGTGCCAGCAGTTTAGGGGACTATGGCTACACCTTC | CASSLGDYGYTF
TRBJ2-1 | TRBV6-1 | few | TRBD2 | TGTGCCAGCAAGACTAGCGGGAACTCCTACAATGAGCAGTTCTTC | CASKTSGNSYNEQFF
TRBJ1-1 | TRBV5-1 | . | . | TGCGCCAGCAGCTTGGATGGGACCCACTTAGGAGGAGATGGCACTGAAGCTTTCTTT | CASSLDGTHLGGDGTEAFF
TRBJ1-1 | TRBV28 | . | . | TGTGCCAGCAGACCGGGACAGAACACTGAAGCTTTCTTT | CASRPGQNTEAFF
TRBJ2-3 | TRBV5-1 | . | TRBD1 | TGCGCCAGCAGATTACGGTTCTCGGGACAGGGGGAAGATACGCAGTATTTT | CASRLRFSGQGEDTQYF
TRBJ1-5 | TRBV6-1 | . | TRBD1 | TGTGCCAGCAGGATACAGGGGCCCAGCAATCAGCCCCAGCATTTT | CASRIQGPSNQPQHF
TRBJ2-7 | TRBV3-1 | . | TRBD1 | TGTGCCAGCAGCCTGGGACAGGGGGACTTCGAGCAGTACTTC | CASSLGQGDFEQYF
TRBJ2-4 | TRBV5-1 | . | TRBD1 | TGCGCCAGCAGCTTGGAACGGACAGGGGGACGGAACATTCAGTACTTC | CASSLERTGGRNIQYF
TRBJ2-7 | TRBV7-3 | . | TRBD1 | TGTGCCAGCAGCTTAGATGGGACAGGCCTCACCGAGCAGTACTTC | CASSLDGTGLTEQYF
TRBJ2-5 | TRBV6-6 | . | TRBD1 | TGTGCCAGCAGTTACTCTGGACAGGGGGCGGAAGAGACCCAGTACTTC | CASSYSGQGAEETQYF
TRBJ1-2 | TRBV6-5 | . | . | TGTGCCAGCAGCCCCGACGAAGGCTATGGCTACACCTTC | CASSPDEGYGYTF
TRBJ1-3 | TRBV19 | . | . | TGTGCCAGTCTCTCGGATGGAAACACCATATATTTT | CASLSDGNTIYF
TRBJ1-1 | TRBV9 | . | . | TGTGCCAGCAGCGTACTTGGGGGCCCCACTGAAGCTTTCTTT | CASSVLGGPTEAFF
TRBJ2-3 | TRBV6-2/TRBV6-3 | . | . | TGTGCCAGCAGCCCCCGGCGAGATACGCAGTATTTT | CASSPRRDTQYF
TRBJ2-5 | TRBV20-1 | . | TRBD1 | TGCAGTGCCTGGGGACAGGCTCGGGAGACCCAGTACTTC | CSAWGQARETQYF
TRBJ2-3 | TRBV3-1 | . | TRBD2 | TGTGCCAGCAGCCAAGTCGGATTAAGCGGGGGGGCCGCAGATACGCAGTATTTT | CASSQVGLSGGAADTQYF
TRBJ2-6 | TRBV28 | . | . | TGTGCCAGCAGTTTATTCTTTAGCTCTGGGGCCAACGTCCTGACTTTC | CASSLFFSSGANVLTF